This T cell receptor (beta chain) stems from a study of blood T cell repertoires in COVID-19. Study-level background: Spain, Italy and the United States supplied samples that represented acute and convalescent COVID-19. The analysed material was cDNA or gDNA that came from T cells, B-cell-depleted T cells, or PBMCs.

The authors' processing: Estimated nucleated cell counts came from reference gene primer amplification. Method: immunoSEQ multiplex PCR; TCRdb's copy keeps in-frame clones and lacks some. That table gives V, J and clone size, and the DNA gave D and trimming. The table shows around 100,000 clones, with roughly 87% occurring only once. The sequenced sample consisted of peripheral blood. This TCR was sampled from a human donor in a cohort sampled during active COVID-19.

The CDR3 here is CASTVDRVNQPQHF. The CDR3, as DNA: TGTGCCAGTACCGTTGACAGGGTTAATCAGCCCCAGCATTTT. The chain combines TRBV19 with TRBJ1-5; 7 nucleotides align to TRBD1. The CDR3 loop spans 14 amino acids. Germline V gives CDR1 LNHDA, CDR2 SQIVND (reference sequence). J lost 4 bases, V lost 7 bases, and 7 bases had no gene match. Filled out from reference TRBV19 and TRBJ1-5, the complete variable domain reads DGGITQSPKYLFRKEGQNVTLSCEQNLNHDAMYWYRQDPGQGLRLIYYSQIVNDFQKGDIAEGYSVSREKKESFPLTVTSAQKNPTAFYLCASTVDRVNQPQHFGDGTRLSIL.